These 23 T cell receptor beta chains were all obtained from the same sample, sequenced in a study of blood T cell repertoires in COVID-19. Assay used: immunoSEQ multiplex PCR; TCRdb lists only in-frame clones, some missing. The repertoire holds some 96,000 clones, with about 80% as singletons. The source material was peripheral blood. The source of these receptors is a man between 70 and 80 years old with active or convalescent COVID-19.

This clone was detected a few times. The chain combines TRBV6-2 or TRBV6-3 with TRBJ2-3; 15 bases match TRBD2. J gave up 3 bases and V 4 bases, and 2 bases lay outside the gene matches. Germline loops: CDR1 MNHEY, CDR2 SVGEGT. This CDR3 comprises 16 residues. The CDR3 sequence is CASSSGTSGRTDTQYF. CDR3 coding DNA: TGTGCCAGCAGTTCCGGGACTAGCGGGAGGACAGATACGCAGTATTTT.

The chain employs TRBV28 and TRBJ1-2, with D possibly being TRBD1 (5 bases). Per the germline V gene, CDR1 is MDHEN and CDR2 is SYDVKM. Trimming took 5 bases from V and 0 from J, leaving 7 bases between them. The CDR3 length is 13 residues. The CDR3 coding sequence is TGTGCCAGCAGTGCAGGGACTAACTATGGCTACACCTTC. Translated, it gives CASSAGTNYGYTF.

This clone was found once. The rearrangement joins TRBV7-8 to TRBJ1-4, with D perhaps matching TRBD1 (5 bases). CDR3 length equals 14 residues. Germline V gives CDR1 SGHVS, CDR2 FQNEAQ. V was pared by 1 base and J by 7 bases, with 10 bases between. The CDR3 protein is CASSLVGDTEKLFF. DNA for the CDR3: TGTGCCAGCAGCTTAGTAGGGGATACTGAAAAACTGTTTTTT.

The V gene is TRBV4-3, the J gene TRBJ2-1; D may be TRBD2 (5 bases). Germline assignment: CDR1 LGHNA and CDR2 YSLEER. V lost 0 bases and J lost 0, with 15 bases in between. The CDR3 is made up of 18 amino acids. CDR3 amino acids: CASSQEIGGPYSYNEQFF. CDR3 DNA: TGCGCCAGCAGCCAAGAGATTGGCGGGCCCTACTCCTACAATGAGCAGTTCTTC.

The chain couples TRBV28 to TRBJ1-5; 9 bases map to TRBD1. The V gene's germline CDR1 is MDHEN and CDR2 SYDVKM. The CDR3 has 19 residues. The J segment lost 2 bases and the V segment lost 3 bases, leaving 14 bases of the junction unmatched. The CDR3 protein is CASSLGTGNALGRNQPQHF. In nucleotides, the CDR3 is TGTGCCAGCAGTTTGGGGACAGGGAATGCCCTGGGGCGCAATCAGCCCCAGCATTTT.

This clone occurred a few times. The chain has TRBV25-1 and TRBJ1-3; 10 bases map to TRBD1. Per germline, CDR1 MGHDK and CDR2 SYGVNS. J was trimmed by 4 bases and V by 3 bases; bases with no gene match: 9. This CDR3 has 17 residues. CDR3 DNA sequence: TGTGCCAGCAGTGACGAAGGGACAGGGGCCCACGGAAACACCATATATTTT. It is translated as CASSDEGTGAHGNTIYF.

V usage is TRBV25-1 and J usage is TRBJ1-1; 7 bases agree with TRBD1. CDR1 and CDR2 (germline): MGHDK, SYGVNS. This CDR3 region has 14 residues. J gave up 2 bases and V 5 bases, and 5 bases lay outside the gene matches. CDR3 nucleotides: TGTGCCAGCAGTTTGGGACAGCTTAACACTGAAGCTTTCTTT. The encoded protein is CASSLGQLNTEAFF.

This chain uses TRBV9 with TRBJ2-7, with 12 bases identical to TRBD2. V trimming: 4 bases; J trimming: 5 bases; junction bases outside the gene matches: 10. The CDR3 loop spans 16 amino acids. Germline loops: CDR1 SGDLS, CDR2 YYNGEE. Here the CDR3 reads CASSPHRLAGVNEQYF. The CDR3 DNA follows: TGTGCCAGCAGCCCCCACAGACTAGCGGGAGTGAACGAGCAGTACTTC. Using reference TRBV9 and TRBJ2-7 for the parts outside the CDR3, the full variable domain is DSGVTQTPKHLITATGQRVTLRCSPRSGDLSVYWYQQSLDQGLQFLIQYYNGEERAKGNILERFSAQQFPDLHSELNLSSLELGDSALYFCASSPHRLAGVNEQYFGPGTRLTVT.

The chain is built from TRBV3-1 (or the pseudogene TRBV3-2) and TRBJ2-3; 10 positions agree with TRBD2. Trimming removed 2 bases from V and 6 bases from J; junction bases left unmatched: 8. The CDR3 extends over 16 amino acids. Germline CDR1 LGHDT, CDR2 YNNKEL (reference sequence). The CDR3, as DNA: TGTGCCAGCAGCCAATCGACCCTAGCGGGAGTTGATACGCAGTATTTT. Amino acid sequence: CASSQSTLAGVDTQYF.

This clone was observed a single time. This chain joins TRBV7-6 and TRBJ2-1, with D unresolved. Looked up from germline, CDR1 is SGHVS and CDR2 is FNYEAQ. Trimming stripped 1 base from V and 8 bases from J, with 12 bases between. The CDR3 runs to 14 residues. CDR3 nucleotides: TGTGCCAGCAGCTTAGGCACTCACTTAGATGAGCAGTTCTTC. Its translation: CASSLGTHLDEQFF.

CDR3 region: CASRLTDEVVNTEAFF. DNA for the CDR3: TGTGCCAGCAGGCTGACAGACGAGGTGGTGAACACTGAAGCTTTCTTT. The gene calls are TRBV28 and TRBJ1-1; possible D gene TRBD1, 5 bases. V was trimmed by 6 bases and J by 0 bases, leaving 17 bases between them. This CDR3 comprises 16 residues. CDR1 and CDR2 (germline): MDHEN, SYDVKM.

The CDR3 reads CASGPLGLSRAGELFF. CDR3 bases: TGTGCCAGCGGGCCCTTAGGACTTTCGAGGGCCGGGGAGCTGTTTTTT. The chain links TRBV7-9 to TRBJ2-2, with D possibly being TRBD2 (5 bases). Germline V CDR1 and CDR2: SEHNR, FQNEAQ (reference sequence). The germline V and J ends were trimmed by 8 bases and 6 bases, with 22 bases remaining between them. The CDR3 sequence is 16 residues long.

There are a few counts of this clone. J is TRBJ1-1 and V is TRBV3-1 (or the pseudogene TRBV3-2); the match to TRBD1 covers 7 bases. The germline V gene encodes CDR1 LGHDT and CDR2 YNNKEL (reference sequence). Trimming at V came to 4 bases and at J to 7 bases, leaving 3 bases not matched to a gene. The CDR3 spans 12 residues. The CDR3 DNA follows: TGTGCCAGCAGCCTACGACAGGGTGAAGCTTTCTTT. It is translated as CASSLRQGEAFF.

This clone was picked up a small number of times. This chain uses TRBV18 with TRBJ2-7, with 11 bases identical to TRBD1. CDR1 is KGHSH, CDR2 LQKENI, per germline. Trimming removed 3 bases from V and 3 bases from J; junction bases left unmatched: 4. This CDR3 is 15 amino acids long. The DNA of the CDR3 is TGTGCCAGCTCACCCCCCGGGACAGGGGGCTACGAGCAGTACTTC. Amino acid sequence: CASSPPGTGGYEQYF.

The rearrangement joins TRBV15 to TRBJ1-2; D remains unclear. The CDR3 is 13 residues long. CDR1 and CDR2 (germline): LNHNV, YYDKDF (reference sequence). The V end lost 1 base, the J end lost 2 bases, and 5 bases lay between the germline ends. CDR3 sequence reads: CATSRVENYGYTF. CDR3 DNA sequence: TGTGCCACCAGCAGAGTAGAAAACTATGGCTACACCTTC.

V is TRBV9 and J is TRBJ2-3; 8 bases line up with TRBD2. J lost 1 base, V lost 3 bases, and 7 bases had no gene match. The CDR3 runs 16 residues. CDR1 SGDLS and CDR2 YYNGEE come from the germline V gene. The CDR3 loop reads CASSAGVRGGTDTQYF. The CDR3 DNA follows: TGTGCCAGCAGCGCGGGGGTGCGGGGGGGCACAGATACGCAGTATTTT.

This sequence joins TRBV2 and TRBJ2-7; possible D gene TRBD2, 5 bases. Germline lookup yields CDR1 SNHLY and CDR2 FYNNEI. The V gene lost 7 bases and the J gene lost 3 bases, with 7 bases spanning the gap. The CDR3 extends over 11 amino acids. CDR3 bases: TGTGCCAGCATCGCGGGCTACGAGCAGTACTTC. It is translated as CASIAGYEQYF.

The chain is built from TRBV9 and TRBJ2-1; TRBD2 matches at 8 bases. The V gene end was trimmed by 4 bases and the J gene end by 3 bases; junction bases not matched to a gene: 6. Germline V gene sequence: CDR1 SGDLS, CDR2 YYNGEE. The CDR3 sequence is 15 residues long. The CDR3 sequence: CASSPGTRGYNEQFF. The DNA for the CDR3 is TGTGCCAGCAGCCCCGGGACTAGGGGCTACAATGAGCAGTTCTTC.

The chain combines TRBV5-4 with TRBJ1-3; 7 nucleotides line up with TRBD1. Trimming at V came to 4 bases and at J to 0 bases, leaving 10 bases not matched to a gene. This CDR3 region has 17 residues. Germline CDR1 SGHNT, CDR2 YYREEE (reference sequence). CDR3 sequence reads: CASSGPPGQISGNTIYF. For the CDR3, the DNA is TGTGCCAGCAGCGGACCCCCGGGACAGATCTCTGGAAACACCATATATTTT.

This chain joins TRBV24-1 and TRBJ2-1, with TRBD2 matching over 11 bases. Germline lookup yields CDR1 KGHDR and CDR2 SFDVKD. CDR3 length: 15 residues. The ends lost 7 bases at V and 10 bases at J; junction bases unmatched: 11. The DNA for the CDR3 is TGTGCCACCAGGGACACTAGCGGGAGTGCTCGGGAGCAGTTCTTC. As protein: CATRDTSGSAREQFF.

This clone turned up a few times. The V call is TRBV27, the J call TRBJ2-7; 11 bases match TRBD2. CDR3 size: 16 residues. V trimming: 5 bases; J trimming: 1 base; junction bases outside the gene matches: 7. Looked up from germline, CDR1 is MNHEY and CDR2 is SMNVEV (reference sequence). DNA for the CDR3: TGTGCCAGCAGTCCCAGGACTAGCGGGCCTTCCTACGAGCAGTACTTC. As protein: CASSPRTSGPSYEQYF.

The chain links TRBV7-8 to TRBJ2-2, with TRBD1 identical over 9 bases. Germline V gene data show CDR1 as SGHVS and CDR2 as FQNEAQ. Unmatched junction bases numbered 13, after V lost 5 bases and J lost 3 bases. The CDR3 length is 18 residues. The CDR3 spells CASSSGQGPLIHTGELFF. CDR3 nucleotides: TGTGCCAGCAGCAGCGGACAGGGGCCCTTAATACACACCGGGGAGCTGTTTTTT.

CDR3 sequence: CASSYLASSYNEQFF. Written as DNA, the CDR3 is TGTGCCAGCAGTTACTTAGCGTCCTCCTACAATGAGCAGTTCTTC. V gene TRBV6-5 combines with J gene TRBJ2-1, with D perhaps matching TRBD2 (5 bases). V lost 1 base and J lost 0, with 7 bases in between. The CDR3 length is 15 residues. Germline CDR1 is MNHEY and CDR2 is SVGAGI.